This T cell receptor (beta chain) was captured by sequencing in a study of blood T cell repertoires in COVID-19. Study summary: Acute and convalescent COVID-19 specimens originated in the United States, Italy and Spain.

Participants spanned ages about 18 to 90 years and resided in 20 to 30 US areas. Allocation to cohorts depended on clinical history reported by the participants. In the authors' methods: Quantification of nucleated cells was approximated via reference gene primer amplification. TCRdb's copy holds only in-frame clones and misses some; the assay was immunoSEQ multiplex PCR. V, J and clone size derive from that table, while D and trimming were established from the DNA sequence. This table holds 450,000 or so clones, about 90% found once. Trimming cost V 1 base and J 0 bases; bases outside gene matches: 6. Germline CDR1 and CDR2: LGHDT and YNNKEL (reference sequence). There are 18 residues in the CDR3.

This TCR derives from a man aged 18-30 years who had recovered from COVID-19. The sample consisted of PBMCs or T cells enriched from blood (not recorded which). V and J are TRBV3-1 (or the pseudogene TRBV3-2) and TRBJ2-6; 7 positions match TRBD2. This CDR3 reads CASSQVPAGFSGANVLTF. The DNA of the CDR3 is TGTGCCAGCAGCCAAGTCCCAGCGGGATTCTCTGGGGCCAACGTCCTGACTTTC.